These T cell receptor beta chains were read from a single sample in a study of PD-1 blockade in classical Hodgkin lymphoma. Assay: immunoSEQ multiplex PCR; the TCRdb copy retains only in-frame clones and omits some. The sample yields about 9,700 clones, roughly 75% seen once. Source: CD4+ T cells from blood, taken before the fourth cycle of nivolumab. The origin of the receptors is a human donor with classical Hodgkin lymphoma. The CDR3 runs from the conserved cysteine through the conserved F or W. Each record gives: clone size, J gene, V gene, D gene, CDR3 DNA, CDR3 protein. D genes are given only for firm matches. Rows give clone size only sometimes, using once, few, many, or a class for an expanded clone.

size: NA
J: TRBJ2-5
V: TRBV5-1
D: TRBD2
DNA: TGCGCCAGCAGCTTGGGACTTAGCGGGGGGATCCAAGAGACCCAGTACTTC
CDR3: CASSLGLSGGIQETQYF

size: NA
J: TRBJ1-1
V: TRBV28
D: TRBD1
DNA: TGTGCCAGCAGTATCCCAGGGACAGGGAACACTGAAGCTTTCTTT
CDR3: CASSIPGTGNTEAFF

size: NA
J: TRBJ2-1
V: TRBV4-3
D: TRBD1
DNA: TGCGCCAGCAGCCCGGGACAGGGGGCAAAGAATGAGCAGTTCTTC
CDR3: CASSPGQGAKNEQFF

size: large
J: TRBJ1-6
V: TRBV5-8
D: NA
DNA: TGTGCCAGCAGCTTGGCAGGTTTAGGTTCACCCCTCCACTTT
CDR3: CASSLAGLGSPLHF

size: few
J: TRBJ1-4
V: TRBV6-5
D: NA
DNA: TGTGCCAGCAGTTCAGTGGGGAATGAAAAACTGTTTTTT
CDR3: CASSSVGNEKLFF

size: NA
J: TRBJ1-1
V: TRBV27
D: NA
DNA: TGTGCCAGCACGGGGGCGAGGGGGTTGAGCACTGAAGCTTTCTTT
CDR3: CASTGARGLSTEAFF

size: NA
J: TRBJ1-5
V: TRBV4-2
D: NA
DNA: TGTGCCAGCAGCCAAGTGGGGGGGCGCAGGGTACGCCAGCCCCAGCATTTT
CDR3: CASSQVGGRRVRQPQHF

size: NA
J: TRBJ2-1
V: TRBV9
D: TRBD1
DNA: TGTGCCAGCAGCCCCCGGGACAGCTACAATGAGCAGTTCTTC
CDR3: CASSPRDSYNEQFF

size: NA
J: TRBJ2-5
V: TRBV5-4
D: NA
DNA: TGTGCCAGCAGCTTGGCAGAGACCCAGTACTTC
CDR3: CASSLAETQYF

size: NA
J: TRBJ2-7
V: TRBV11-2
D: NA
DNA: TGTGCCAGCAGCTCCCGACTCGATCCGTACGAGCAGTACTTC
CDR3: CASSSRLDPYEQYF

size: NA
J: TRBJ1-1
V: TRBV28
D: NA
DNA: TGTGCCAGCAGCTCCCCCCCCGACAGGTACACTGAAGCTTTCTTT
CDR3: CASSSPPDRYTEAFF

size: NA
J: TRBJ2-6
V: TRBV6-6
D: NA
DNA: TGTGCCAGCAGTTATGAGGGGTCTGGGGCCAACGTCCTGACTTTC
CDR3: CASSYEGSGANVLTF

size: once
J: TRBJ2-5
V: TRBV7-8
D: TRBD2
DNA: TGTGCCAGCAGCTTATCTGGGGGGGTACAAGAGACCCAGTACTTC
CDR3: CASSLSGGVQETQYF

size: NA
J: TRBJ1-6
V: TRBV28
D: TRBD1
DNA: TGTGCCAGCAGTTCAGGGGGCCTCAACAATTCACCCCTCCACTTT
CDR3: CASSSGGLNNSPLHF

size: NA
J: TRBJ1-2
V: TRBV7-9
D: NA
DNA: TGTGCCAGCAGCTTGGACAGACGTGGCTACACCTTC
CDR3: CASSLDRRGYTF

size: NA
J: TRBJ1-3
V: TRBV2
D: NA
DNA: TGTGCCAGCAGTGAATCGGGGGCGTTTGGAAACACCATATATTTT
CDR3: CASSESGAFGNTIYF

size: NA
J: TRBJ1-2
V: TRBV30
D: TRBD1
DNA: TGTGCCTGCTTAGACAGGGGTAACTATGGCTACACCTTC
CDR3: CACLDRGNYGYTF

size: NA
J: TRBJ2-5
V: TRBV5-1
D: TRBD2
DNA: TGCGCCAGCAGCTATAGCGGGGGGGCAGAGACCCAGTACTTC
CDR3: CASSYSGGAETQYF

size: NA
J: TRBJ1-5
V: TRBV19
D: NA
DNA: TGTGCCAGTACGCGACACCCTAATCAGCCCCAGCATTTT
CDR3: CASTRHPNQPQHF

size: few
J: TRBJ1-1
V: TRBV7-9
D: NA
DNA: TGTGCCAGCAGCTTAGAGGCTAACACTGAAGCTTTCTTT
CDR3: CASSLEANTEAFF

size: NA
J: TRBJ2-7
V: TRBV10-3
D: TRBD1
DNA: TGTGCCATCAGTGGAAGGGGACAGGCAGCCTACGAGCAGTACTTC
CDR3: CAISGRGQAAYEQYF

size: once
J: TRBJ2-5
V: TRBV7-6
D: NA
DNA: TGTGCCAGCAGCTCGACTGGCGAGACCCAGTACTTC
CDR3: CASSSTGETQYF

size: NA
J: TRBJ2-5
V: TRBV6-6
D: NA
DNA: TGTGCCAGCAGTTACTCGAACAGCCAAGAGACCCAGTACTTC
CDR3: CASSYSNSQETQYF

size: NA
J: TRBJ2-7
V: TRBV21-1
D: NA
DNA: TGTGCCAGCCGGGTTGGCAGTTCTATATACGAGCAGTACTTC
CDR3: CASRVGSSIYEQYF

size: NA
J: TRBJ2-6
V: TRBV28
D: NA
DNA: TGTGCCAGCACCCGGTCTGGGTTTCGGGGGACTGGGGCCAACGTCCTGACTTTC
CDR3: CASTRSGFRGTGANVLTF

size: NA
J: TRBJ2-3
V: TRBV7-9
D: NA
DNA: TGTGCCAGCAGCTTAGCGCCACCCCCCACAGATACGCAGTATTTT
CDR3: CASSLAPPPTDTQYF

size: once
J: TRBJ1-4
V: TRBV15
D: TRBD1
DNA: TGTGCCACCAGCAGAGGGGACAGGGCCTATGCAACTAATGAAAAACTGTTTTTT
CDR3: CATSRGDRAYATNEKLFF

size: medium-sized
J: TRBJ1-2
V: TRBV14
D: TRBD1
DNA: TGTGCCAGCAGGCTTACAGGGGGCAGAGGTGGCTACACCTTC
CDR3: CASRLTGGRGGYTF

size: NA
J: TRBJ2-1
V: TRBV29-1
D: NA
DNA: TGCAGCACCCAACCCCATGGCGGGGCAGGCGGTGAGCAGTTCTTC
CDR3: CSTQPHGGAGGEQFF

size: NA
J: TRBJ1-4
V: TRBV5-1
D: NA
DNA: TGCGCCAGCAGCTTGGACAGGGAGGGTGAAAAACTGTTTTTT
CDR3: CASSLDREGEKLFF

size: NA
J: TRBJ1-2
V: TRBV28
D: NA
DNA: TGTGCCAGCAGTCCGATCCGGGGGTTACAATATGGCTACACCTTC
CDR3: CASSPIRGLQYGYTF

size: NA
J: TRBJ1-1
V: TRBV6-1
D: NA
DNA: TGTGCCAGCAGTGCCCCCCCCCAGGGTCGTAGGGACACTGAAGCTTTCTTT
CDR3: CASSAPPQGRRDTEAFF

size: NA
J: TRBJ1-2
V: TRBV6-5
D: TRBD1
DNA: TGTGCCAGCAGTTACGACAGGGTTGTTGACTATGGCTACACCTTC
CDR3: CASSYDRVVDYGYTF

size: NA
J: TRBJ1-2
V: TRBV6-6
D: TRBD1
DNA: TGTGCCAGCATGGTGACAGGGACCAACTATGGCTACACCTTC
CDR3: CASMVTGTNYGYTF

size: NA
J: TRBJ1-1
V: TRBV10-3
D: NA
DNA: TGTGCCACCCAGTTCTGGGACAAAACTGAAGCTTTCTTT
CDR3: CATQFWDKTEAFF

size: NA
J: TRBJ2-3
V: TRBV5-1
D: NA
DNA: TGCGCCAGCAGCTTGCCAGCTAGCACAGATACGCAGTATTTT
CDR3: CASSLPASTDTQYF

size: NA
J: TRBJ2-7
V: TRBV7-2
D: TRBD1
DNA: TGTGCCAGCAGTTCGGGACAGAATTACGAGCAGTACTTC
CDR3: CASSSGQNYEQYF

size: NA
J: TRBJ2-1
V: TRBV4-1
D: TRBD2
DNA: TGCGCCAGCAGCCAACCCAACGTCGGGGGGAATGAGCAGTTCTTC
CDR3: CASSQPNVGGNEQFF

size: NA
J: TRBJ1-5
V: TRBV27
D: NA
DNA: TGTGCCAGCAGTTTTTCGGGGGCTTATAATCAGCCCCAGCATTTT
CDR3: CASSFSGAYNQPQHF

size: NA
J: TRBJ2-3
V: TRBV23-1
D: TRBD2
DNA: TGCGCCAGCAGTCAATCGACTAGCGGGGGGCCCTTAGATACGCAGTATTTT
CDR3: CASSQSTSGGPLDTQYF

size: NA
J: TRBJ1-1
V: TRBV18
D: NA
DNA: TGTGCCAGCTCACCTTTGCAAATGAACACTGAAGCTTTCTTT
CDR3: CASSPLQMNTEAFF

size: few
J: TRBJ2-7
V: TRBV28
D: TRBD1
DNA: TGTGCCAGCACCCGAAACAGGGGAAGGGGCGAGCAGTACTTC
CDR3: CASTRNRGRGEQYF

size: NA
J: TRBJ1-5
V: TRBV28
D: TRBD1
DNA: TGTGCCAGTATTACAGGGGGTACTAATCAGCCCCAGCATTTT
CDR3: CASITGGTNQPQHF

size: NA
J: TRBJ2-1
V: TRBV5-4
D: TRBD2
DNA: TGTGCCAGCAGCTCCCATGGCGGGGGGGCCGCTTATGAGCAGTTCTTC
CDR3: CASSSHGGGAAYEQFF

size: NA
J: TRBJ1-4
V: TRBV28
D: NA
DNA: TGTGCCAGCAGTTTACCTCAGGGAGTGGAGGCAACTAATGAAAAACTGTTTTTT
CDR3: CASSLPQGVEATNEKLFF

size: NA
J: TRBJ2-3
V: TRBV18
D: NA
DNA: TGTGCCAGCTCCCGCGCGGCAGCAGATACGCAGTATTTT
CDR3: CASSRAAADTQYF

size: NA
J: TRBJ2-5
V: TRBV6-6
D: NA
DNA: TGTGCCAGCAGTCCCATGGCTAGCAGTGAGACCCAGTACTTC
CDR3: CASSPMASSETQYF

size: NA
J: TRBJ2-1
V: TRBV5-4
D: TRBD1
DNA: TGTGCCAGCAGCCGAGGGACAGGGCAGGGGACTGAGCAGTTCTTC
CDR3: CASSRGTGQGTEQFF

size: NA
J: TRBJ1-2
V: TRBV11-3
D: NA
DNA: TGTGCCAGCAGCCTTTTCAGGGATGACTATGGCTACACCTTC
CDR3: CASSLFRDDYGYTF

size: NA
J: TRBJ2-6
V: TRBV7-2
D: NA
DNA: TGTGCAAGCGGGGTTGGACAGGGGGCCAACGTCCTGACTTTC
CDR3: CASGVGQGANVLTF

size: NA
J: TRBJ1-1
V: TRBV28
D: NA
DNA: TGTGCCAGCAGTTTATCCTCCCCCGTGAACACTGAAGCTTTCTTT
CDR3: CASSLSSPVNTEAFF

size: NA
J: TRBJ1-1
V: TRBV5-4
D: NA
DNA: TGTGCCAGCAGCTTGGATCCAGCATTGAACACTGAAGCTTTCTTT
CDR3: CASSLDPALNTEAFF

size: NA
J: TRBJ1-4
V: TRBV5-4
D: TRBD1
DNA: TGTGCCAGCGGACAGGTTCCCAATGAAAAACTGTTTTTT
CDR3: CASGQVPNEKLFF

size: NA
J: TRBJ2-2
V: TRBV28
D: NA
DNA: TGTGCCAGCAGTCTCCAAGGGGGAAAAGGGGAGCTGTTTTTT
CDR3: CASSLQGGKGELFF

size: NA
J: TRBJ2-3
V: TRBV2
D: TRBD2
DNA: TGTGCCAGCAGTGGCGCCGGACTAGCGGGGTACACAGATACGCAGTATTTT
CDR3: CASSGAGLAGYTDTQYF

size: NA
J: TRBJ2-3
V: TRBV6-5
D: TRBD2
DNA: TGTGCCAGCAGTACCAGTACTAGCGGGGGGCGGTCGCAGTATTTT
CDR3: CASSTSTSGGRSQYF

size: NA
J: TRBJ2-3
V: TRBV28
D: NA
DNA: TGTGCCAGCAGTCTCCCTTACACAGGGTCTCTCACAGATACGCAGTATTTT
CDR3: CASSLPYTGSLTDTQYF

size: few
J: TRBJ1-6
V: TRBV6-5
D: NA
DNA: TGTGCCAGCAGCTACGGGGGGTTAGGATATAATTCACCCCTCCACTTT
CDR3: CASSYGGLGYNSPLHF

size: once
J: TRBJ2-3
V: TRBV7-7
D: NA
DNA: TGTGCCAGCAGCAGGGACTTTTTCAATACGCAGTATTTT
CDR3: CASSRDFFNTQYF